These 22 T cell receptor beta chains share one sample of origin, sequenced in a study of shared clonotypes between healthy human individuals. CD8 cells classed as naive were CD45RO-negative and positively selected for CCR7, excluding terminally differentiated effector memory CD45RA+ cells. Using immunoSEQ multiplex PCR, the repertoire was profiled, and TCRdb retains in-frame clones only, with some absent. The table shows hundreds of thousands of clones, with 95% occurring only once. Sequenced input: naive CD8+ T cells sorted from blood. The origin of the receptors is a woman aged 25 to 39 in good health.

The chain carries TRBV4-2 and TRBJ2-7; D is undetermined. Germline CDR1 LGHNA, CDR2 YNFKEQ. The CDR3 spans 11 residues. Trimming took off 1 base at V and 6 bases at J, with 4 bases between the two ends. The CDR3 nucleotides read TGTGCCAGCAGCCAAGTCTTCGAGCAGTACTTC. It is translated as CASSQVFEQYF.

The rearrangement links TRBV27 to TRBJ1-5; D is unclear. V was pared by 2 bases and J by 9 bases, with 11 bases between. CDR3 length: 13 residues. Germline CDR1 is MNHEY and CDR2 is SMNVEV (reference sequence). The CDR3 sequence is CASSLNPQSPQHF. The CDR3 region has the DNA TGTGCCAGCAGTTTAAACCCTCAATCGCCCCAGCATTTT.

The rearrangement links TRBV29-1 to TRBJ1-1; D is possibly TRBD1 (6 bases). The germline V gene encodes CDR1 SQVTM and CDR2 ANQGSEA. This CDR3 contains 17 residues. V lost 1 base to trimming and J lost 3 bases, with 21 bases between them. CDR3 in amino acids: CSVEVPGWAGVDTEAFF. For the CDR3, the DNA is TGCAGCGTTGAAGTACCCGGGTGGGCAGGGGTGGACACTGAAGCTTTCTTT.

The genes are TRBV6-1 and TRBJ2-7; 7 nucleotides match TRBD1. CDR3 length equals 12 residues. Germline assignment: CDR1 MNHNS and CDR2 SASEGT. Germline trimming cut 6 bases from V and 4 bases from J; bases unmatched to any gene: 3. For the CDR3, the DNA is TGTGCCAGCAGACAGGGGATTTACGAGCAGTACTTC. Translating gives CASRQGIYEQYF.

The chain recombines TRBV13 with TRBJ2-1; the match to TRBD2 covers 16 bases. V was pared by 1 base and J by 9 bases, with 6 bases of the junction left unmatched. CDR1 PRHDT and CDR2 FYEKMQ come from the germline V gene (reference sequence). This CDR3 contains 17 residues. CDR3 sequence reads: CASSLEGGLAGGSEQFF. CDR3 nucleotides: TGTGCCAGCAGCTTAGAGGGGGGACTAGCGGGAGGGTCTGAGCAGTTCTTC.

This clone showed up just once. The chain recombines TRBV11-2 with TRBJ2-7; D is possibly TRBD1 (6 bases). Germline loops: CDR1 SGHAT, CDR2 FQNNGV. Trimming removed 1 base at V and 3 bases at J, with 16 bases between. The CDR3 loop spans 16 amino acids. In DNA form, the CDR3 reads TGTGCCAGCAGCTTAGCCCCCGGACAGCAACACTACGAGCAGTACTTC. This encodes CASSLAPGQQHYEQYF. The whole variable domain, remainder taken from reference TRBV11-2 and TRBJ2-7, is EAGVAQSPRYKIIEKRQSVAFWCNPISGHATLYWYQQILGQGPKLLIQFQNNGVVDDSQLPKDRFSAERLKGVDSTLKIQPAKLEDSAVYLCASSLAPGQQHYEQYFGPGTRLTVT.

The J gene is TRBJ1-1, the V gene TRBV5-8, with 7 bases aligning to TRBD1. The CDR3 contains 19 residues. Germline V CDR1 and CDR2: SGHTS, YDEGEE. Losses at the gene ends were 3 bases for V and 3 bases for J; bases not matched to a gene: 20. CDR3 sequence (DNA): TGTGCCAGCAGCTATTGGGGCCGGGCAGGGGGGCCTAACGACACTGAAGCTTTCTTT. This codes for CASSYWGRAGGPNDTEAFF.

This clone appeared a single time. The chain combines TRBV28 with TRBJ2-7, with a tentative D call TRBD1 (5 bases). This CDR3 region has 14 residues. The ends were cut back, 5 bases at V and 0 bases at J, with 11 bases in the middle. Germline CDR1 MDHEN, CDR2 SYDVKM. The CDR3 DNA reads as TGTGCCAGCAGTCGTTCCAGGGACTCCTACGAGCAGTACTTC. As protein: CASSRSRDSYEQYF.

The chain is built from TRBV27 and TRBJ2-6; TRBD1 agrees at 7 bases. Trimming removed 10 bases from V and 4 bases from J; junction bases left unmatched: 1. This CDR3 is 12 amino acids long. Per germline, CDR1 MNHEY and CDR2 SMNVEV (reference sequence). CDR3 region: CATRGGANVLTF. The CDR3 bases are TGTGCCACCAGGGGGGGGGCCAACGTCCTGACTTTC. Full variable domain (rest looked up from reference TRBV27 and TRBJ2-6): EAQVTQNPRYLITVTGKKLTVTCSQNMNHEYMSWYRQDPGLGLRQIYYSMNVEVTDKGDVPEGYKVSRKEKRNFPLILESPSPNQTSLYFCATRGGANVLTFGAGSRLTVL.

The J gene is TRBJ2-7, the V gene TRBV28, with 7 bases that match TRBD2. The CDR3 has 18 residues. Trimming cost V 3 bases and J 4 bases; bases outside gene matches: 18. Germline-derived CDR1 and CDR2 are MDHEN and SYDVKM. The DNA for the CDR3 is TGTGCCAGCAGTTTTAGGTCCACCGGGACTACATTATATTACGAGCAGTACTTC. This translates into CASSFRSTGTTLYYEQYF.

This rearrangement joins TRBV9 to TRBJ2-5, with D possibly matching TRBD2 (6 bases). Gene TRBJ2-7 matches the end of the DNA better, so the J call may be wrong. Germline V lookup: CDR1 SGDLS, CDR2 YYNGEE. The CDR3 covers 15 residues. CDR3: CASSVESSANYEQYF. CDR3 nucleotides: TGTGCCAGCAGCGTAGAGTCTAGCGCTAACTACGAGCAGTACTTC.

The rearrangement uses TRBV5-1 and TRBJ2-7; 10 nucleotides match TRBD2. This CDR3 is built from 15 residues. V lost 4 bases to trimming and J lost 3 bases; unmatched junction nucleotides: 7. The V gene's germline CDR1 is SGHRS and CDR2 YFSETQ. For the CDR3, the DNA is TGCGCCAGCAGCCCGCTAGCGGGAGAAAACTACGAGCAGTACTTC. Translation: CASSPLAGENYEQYF.

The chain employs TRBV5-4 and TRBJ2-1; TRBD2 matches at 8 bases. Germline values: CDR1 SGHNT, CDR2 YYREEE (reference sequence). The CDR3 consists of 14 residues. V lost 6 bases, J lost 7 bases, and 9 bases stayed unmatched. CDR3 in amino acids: CASTIQGGRNEQFF. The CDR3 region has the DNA TGTGCCAGCACCATACAGGGCGGGAGGAATGAGCAGTTCTTC.

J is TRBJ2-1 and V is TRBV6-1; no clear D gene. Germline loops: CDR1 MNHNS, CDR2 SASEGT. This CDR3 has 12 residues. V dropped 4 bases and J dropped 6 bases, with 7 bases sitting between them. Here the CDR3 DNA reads TGTGCCAGCAGTGCCTACATCAATGAGCAGTTCTTC. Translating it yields CASSAYINEQFF.

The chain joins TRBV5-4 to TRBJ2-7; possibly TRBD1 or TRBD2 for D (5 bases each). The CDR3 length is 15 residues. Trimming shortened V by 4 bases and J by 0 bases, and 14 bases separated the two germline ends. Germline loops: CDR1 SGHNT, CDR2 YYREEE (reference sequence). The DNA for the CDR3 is TGTGCCAGCAGCCTGAGGGGTCAGAGCTCCTACGAGCAGTACTTC. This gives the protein CASSLRGQSSYEQYF.

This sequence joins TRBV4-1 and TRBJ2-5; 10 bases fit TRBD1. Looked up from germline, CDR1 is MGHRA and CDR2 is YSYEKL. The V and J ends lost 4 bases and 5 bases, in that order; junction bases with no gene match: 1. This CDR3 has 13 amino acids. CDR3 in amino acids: CASSPTGGETQYF. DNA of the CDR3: TGCGCCAGCAGCCCGACAGGGGGCGAGACCCAGTACTTC.

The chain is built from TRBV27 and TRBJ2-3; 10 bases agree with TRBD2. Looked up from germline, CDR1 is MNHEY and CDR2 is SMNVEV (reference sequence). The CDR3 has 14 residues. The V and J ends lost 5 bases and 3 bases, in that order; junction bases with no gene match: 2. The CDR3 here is CASSLAGATDTQYF. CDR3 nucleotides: TGTGCCAGCAGTCTAGCGGGAGCAACAGATACGCAGTATTTT.

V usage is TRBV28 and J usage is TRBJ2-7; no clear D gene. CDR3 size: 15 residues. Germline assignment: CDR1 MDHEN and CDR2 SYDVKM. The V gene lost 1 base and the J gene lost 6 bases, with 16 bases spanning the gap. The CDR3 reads CASSLFRIPSSEQYF. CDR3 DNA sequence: TGTGCCAGCAGTTTATTCCGAATCCCGAGCTCCGAGCAGTACTTC.

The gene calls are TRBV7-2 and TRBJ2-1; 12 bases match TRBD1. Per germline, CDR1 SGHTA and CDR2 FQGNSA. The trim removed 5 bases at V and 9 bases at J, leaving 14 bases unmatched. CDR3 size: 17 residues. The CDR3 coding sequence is TGTGCCAGCAGCCCTCTACCTACGGGACAGGGGGCCGGTGAGCAGTTCTTC. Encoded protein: CASSPLPTGQGAGEQFF.

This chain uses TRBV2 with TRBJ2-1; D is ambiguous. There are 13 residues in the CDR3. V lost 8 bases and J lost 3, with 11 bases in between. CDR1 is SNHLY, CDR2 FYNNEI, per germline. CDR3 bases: TGTGCCAGCCGTCTAATCAGCTACAATGAGCAGTTCTTC. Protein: CASRLISYNEQFF.

CDR3 residues: CASSADWEETQYF. The CDR3 coding sequence is TGTGCCAGCAGCGCGGACTGGGAAGAGACCCAGTACTTC. This chain uses TRBV5-6 with TRBJ2-5, with D perhaps TRBD2 (5 bases). The CDR3 has 13 residues. Germline V gene lookup returns CDR1 SGHDT and CDR2 YYEEEE. Trimming removed 4 bases at V and 3 bases at J, with 10 bases between. The whole variable domain, filled in from reference TRBV5-6 and TRBJ2-5, reads DAGVTQSPTHLIKTRGQQVTLRCSPKSGHDTVSWYQQALGQGPQFIFQYYEEEERQRGNFPDRFSGHQFPNYSSELNVNALLLGDSALYLCASSADWEETQYFGPGTRLLVL.

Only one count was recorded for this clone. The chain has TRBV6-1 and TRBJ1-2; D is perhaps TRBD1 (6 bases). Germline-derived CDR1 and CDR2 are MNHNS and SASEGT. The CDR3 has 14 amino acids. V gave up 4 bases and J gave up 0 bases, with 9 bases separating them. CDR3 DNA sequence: TGTGCCAGCAGTGGACAGGCTACTAACTATGGCTACACCTTC. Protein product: CASSGQATNYGYTF.